The 20 T cell receptor beta chains given below trace back to one sample, sequenced in a study of blood T cell repertoires in COVID-19 (dated by TCRdb to the early 2020s). The library relied on the immunoSEQ multiplex PCR assay. TCRdb mirrors the immuneACCESS table, restricted to in-frame sequences. Some clones are absent from its copies; in checked studies, under half trace to an unresolved V gene, and the reason for the others is unknown. In all, the sample holds about 160,000 clones, and roughly four fifths of those were seen once. Approximately 10% of the sample goes to the ten largest clones. Input material: peripheral blood. The receptors shown here come from a man aged 60 to 75 with active or convalescent COVID-19.

V and J are TRBV7-9 and TRBJ1-5; 12 bases fit TRBD1. This CDR3 has 17 amino acids. V dropped 4 bases and J dropped 4; count of bases not matched to a gene: 8. Per the germline V gene, CDR1 is SEHNR and CDR2 is FQNEAQ (reference sequence). The CDR3 sequence is CASSSGTGGAGNQPQHF. Written as DNA, the CDR3 is TGTGCCAGCAGCTCAGGGACAGGGGGCGCGGGAAATCAGCCCCAGCATTTT.

The rearrangement uses TRBV15 and TRBJ1-2, with 9 nucleotides matching TRBD1. The CDR3 has 15 residues. The V gene end was trimmed by 0 bases and the J gene end by 9 bases; junction bases not matched to a gene: 8. The germline V gene has CDR1 LNHNV and CDR2 YYDKDF (reference sequence). This CDR3 is CATSRDKQGARSYTF. CDR3 sequence (DNA): TGTGCCACCAGCAGAGATAAACAGGGGGCTCGTAGCTACACCTTC.

This chain links TRBV5-1 with TRBJ2-5; 8 bases map to TRBD1. This CDR3 spans 18 amino acids. Unmatched junction bases numbered 19, after V lost 4 bases and J lost 5 bases. From germline, CDR1 is SGHRS and CDR2 YFSETQ. The CDR3 here is CASSVGVGQVTFSETQYF. The CDR3 bases are TGCGCCAGCAGCGTTGGGGTGGGACAGGTTACTTTTTCGGAGACCCAGTACTTC.

The gene calls are TRBV28 and TRBJ2-5; D may be TRBD2 (6 bases). Per germline, CDR1 MDHEN and CDR2 SYDVKM. V lost 8 bases, J lost 1 base, and 8 bases lay in between. CDR3 length: 12 residues. CDR3 sequence reads: CASPSAQETQYF. The DNA of the CDR3 is TGTGCCAGCCCTAGCGCCCAAGAGACCCAGTACTTC.

The chain recombines TRBV7-6 with TRBJ1-4, with TRBD1 matching 7 bases. This CDR3 has 16 amino acids. The V and J ends lost 3 bases and 3 bases, in that order; junction bases with no gene match: 7. The germline gives CDR1 SGHVS, CDR2 FNYEAQ. CDR3 region: CASSFGRGLANEKLFF. DNA of the CDR3: TGTGCCAGCAGCTTCGGAAGGGGGCTAGCTAATGAAAAACTGTTTTTT.

This sequence joins TRBV5-4 and TRBJ1-1, with D possibly being TRBD1 (6 bases). The CDR3 spans 14 residues. Trimming removed 9 bases from V and 0 bases from J, with 15 bases in between. Germline CDR1 reads SGHNT; CDR2 reads YYREEE (reference sequence). CDR3 sequence reads: CATSSGTMNTEAFF. DNA of the CDR3: TGTGCCACCTCCTCAGGGACAATGAACACTGAAGCTTTCTTT.

J is TRBJ2-5 and V is TRBV28; tentatively, D is TRBD1 (5 bases). The ends were cut back, 8 bases at V and 3 bases at J, with 19 bases in the middle. The CDR3 loop spans 15 amino acids. Germline V gives CDR1 MDHEN, CDR2 SYDVKM. The CDR3 sequence is CASYTWRQGKETQYF. Written as DNA, the CDR3 is TGTGCCAGCTATACGTGGCGGCAGGGCAAAGAGACCCAGTACTTC.

This chain uses TRBV7-9 with TRBJ1-2, with a weak D call TRBD1 (5 bases). V was shortened by 5 bases and J by 6 bases, with 28 bases between the two germline ends. This CDR3 comprises 18 residues. The germline V gene has CDR1 SEHNR and CDR2 FQNEAQ (reference sequence). CDR3 in DNA: TGTGCCAGCAGCCAGGGATGGGAACTCCAAGCCCTGAGTCATGGCTACACCTTC. Amino acid sequence: CASSQGWELQALSHGYTF.

V is TRBV12-3 or TRBV12-4 and J is TRBJ2-7; D perhaps matches TRBD1 (5 bases). V dropped 4 bases and J dropped 6 bases, with 13 bases sitting between them. The CDR3 is made up of 13 amino acids. The DNA for the CDR3 is TGTGCCAGCAGTTCAGGGTCCCTATTCGAGCAGTACTTC. Residues: CASSSGSLFEQYF.

The chain has TRBV2 and TRBJ1-3; D unresolved. Between the trimmed V and J ends, which lost 4 bases and 3 bases, there was a span of 10 bases. Germline V gene lookup returns CDR1 SNHLY and CDR2 FYNNEI. CDR3 size: 14 residues. CDR3 bases: TGTGCCAGCAGTGGGCGGGCTGTTGGAAACACCATATATTTT. Residues: CASSGRAVGNTIYF. The full variable domain, with the rest looked up from reference TRBV2 and TRBJ1-3, is EPEVTQTPSHQVTQMGQEVILRCVPISNHLYFYWYRQILGQKVEFLVSFYNNEISEKSEIFDDQFSVERPDGSNFTLKIRSTKLEDSAMYFCASSGRAVGNTIYFGEGSWLTVV.

CDR3 sequence (DNA): TGTGCCAGCAGGCCGACAGGGAGTAGGACAGATACGCAGTATTTT. Protein product: CASRPTGSRTDTQYF. The chain is built from TRBV5-8 and TRBJ2-3; TRBD1 agrees at 7 bases. The V gene's germline CDR1 is SGHTS and CDR2 YDEGEE. The CDR3 is made up of 15 amino acids. V trimming: 5 bases; J trimming: 3 bases; junction bases outside the gene matches: 9.

The V and J genes are TRBV18 and TRBJ1-5; D gene uncertain. The V gene lost 3 bases and the J gene lost 1 base, with 4 bases spanning the gap. The CDR3 covers 13 residues. The germline V gene has CDR1 KGHSH and CDR2 LQKENI. The CDR3 sequence is CASSPGSNQPQHF. CDR3 nucleotides: TGTGCCAGCTCACCCGGGAGCAATCAGCCCCAGCATTTT. Complete variable domain (other parts from reference TRBV18 and TRBJ1-5): NAGVMQNPRHLVRRRGQEARLRCSPMKGHSHVYWYRQLPEEGLKFMVYLQKENIIDESGMPKERFSAEFPKEGPSILRIQQVVRGDSAAYFCASSPGSNQPQHFGDGTRLSIL.

This chain connects TRBV5-1 to TRBJ1-1; 9 bases match TRBD1. The junction had 4 bases not matched to a gene; V was cut back by 4 bases and J by 0 bases. The germline gives CDR1 SGHRS, CDR2 YFSETQ. This CDR3 has 15 residues. In nucleotides, the CDR3 is TGCGCCAGCAGCCTGGACAGGGGCGTGAACACTGAAGCTTTCTTT. Protein product: CASSLDRGVNTEAFF. The whole variable domain, remainder taken from reference TRBV5-1 and TRBJ1-1, is KAGVTQTPRYLIKTRGQQVTLSCSPISGHRSVSWYQQTPGQGLQFLFEYFSETQRNKGNFPGRFSGRQFSNSRSEMNVSTLELGDSALYLCASSLDRGVNTEAFFGQGTRLTVV.

This clone was counted between two and nine times. The chain couples TRBV3-1 (or the pseudogene TRBV3-2) to TRBJ1-5; possibly TRBD1 for D (5 bases). CDR1 and CDR2 (germline): LGHDT, YNNKEL (reference sequence). V was cut by 0 bases and J by 2 bases, with 8 bases left in between. The CDR3 is 15 residues long. This chain's CDR3 is CASSQDGRGNQPQHF. The CDR3 DNA is TGTGCCAGCAGCCAAGATGGCAGGGGCAATCAGCCCCAGCATTTT.

The table lists this clone with a few counts. The V call is TRBV28, the J call TRBJ1-5, with D hard to call. The germline V gene encodes CDR1 MDHEN and CDR2 SYDVKM. V was shortened by 6 bases and J by 7 bases, with 10 bases between the two germline ends. The CDR3 sequence is 12 residues long. CDR3 sequence (DNA): TGTGCCAGCAGAAGCTCAATACAGCCCCAGCATTTT. This sequence encodes CASRSSIQPQHF.

The gene calls are TRBV7-2 and TRBJ2-7, with D tentatively TRBD1 (6 bases). V was shortened by 3 bases and J by 4 bases, with 19 bases between the two germline ends. This CDR3 has 16 residues. Germline lookup yields CDR1 SGHTA and CDR2 FQGNSA. CDR3 sequence: CASSLLPVTGTYEQYF. CDR3 DNA sequence: TGTGCCAGCAGCTTGCTACCCGTGACAGGAACATACGAGCAGTACTTC.

V and J are TRBV5-4 and TRBJ2-1; 9 nucleotides agree with TRBD2. Germline lookup yields CDR1 SGHNT and CDR2 YYREEE (reference sequence). This CDR3 contains 15 residues. The trim removed 5 bases at V and 1 base at J, leaving 4 bases unmatched. CDR3 loop: CASSSSGGSYNEQFF. CDR3 bases: TGTGCCAGCAGTAGTAGCGGGGGTTCCTACAATGAGCAGTTCTTC.

The chain links TRBV19 to TRBJ2-1, with D unresolved. The CDR3 contains 15 residues. The germline V gene has CDR1 LNHDA and CDR2 SQIVND (reference sequence). The V end was cut by 8 bases, the J end by 7 bases, with 21 bases between. The CDR3 bases are TGTGCCAGTCTACCCTCGGCGGCGACCCTAAATGAGCAGTTCTTC. This encodes CASLPSAATLNEQFF.

The V call is TRBV11-3, the J call TRBJ2-2, with TRBD1 matching 8 bases. The CDR3 extends over 15 amino acids. Per the germline V gene, CDR1 is SGHNT and CDR2 is YENEEA. J gave up 2 bases and V 5 bases, and 4 bases lay outside the gene matches. Here the CDR3 DNA reads TGTGCCAGCAGCCCAGGGGGCCTTAACACCGGGGAGCTGTTTTTT. This encodes CASSPGGLNTGELFF.

This clone was observed a handful of times. V usage is TRBV5-4 and J usage is TRBJ2-4, with 7 bases matching TRBD1. The CDR3 loop spans 13 amino acids. CDR1 is SGHNT, CDR2 YYREEE, per germline (reference sequence). V shed 1 base and J 8 bases; nucleotides not matched to a gene: 3. CDR3 DNA: TGTGCCAGCAGCTTGAACAGGGGTTACATTCAGTACTTC. Its protein product is CASSLNRGYIQYF. Variable domain in full (rest from reference TRBV5-4 and TRBJ2-4): ETGVTQSPTHLIKTRGQQVTLRCSSQSGHNTVSWYQQALGQGPQFIFQYYREEENGRGNFPPRFSGLQFPNYSSELNVNALELDDSALYLCASSLNRGYIQYFGAGTRLSVL.